The 8 T cell receptor beta chains below were found in one sample sequenced in a study of T cells in Graves' hyperthyroidism and ophthalmopathy. Amplification yielded TCR beta CDR3 regions, with RNA transcripts as the source. Using the HTBI primer set, a first-round RT-PCR was run on the TCR CDR3. TCRdb itself ran the multiplex PCR reads through MiXCR, one entry per CDR3 protein. Among some 740,000 distinct CDR3 sequences listed, 14% were seen once. The sequenced sample consisted of blood. These receptors all come from a woman aged 18-29 years with Graves' hyperthyroidism.

The table lists this clonotype with many counts. The V gene is TRBV20-1, the J gene TRBJ1-1; D is perhaps TRBD1 (5 bases). This CDR3 has 12 amino acids. Germline CDR1 and CDR2: DFQATT and SNEGSKA (reference sequence). V was shortened by 6 bases and J by 3 bases, with 11 bases between the two germline ends. CDR3 residues: CSALRDYTEAFF. As DNA, the CDR3 is TGCAGTGCACTCCGGGACTACACTGAAGCTTTCTTT.

This clonotype occurred a few times. The chain uses TRBV29-1 and TRBJ1-2; TRBD1 agrees at 9 bases. CDR3 length: 11 residues. CDR1 SQVTM and CDR2 ANQGSEA come from the germline V gene. The CDR3 loop reads CYGQGTDGYTF. Written as DNA, the CDR3 is TGCTACGGACAGGGGACCGATGGCTACACCTTC.

The sample holds a few counts of this clonotype. The chain employs TRBV11-2 and TRBJ2-7, with 7 bases that match TRBD1. The CDR3 runs 16 residues. J lost 0 bases, V lost 6 bases, and 11 bases had no gene match. Germline V CDR1 and CDR2: SGHAT, FQNNGV. CDR3 loop: CASRVYRGSRSYEQYF. CDR3 in DNA: TGTGCCAGCAGGGTGTACAGGGGATCCCGCTCCTACGAGCAGTACTTC.

This clonotype was seen many times. The genes are TRBV6-2 or TRBV6-3 and TRBJ2-5, with D perhaps assigned TRBD1 or TRBD2 (6 bases each). Trimming cost V 4 bases and J 5 bases, with 17 bases left between them. The germline V gene encodes CDR1 MNHEY and CDR2 SVGEGT. The CDR3 runs to 15 residues. The CDR3 coding sequence is TGTGCCAGCAGTTGGATGGGGACAAGCGGGGAGACCCAGTACTTC. This sequence encodes CASSWMGTSGETQYF.

This clonotype was observed a few times. The CDR3 nucleotides read TGTGCCAGCACCCCGACCCCATTTTGGGCGAATTTCAATGAGCAGTTCTTC. Its translation is CASTPTPFWANFNEQFF. This rearrangement joins TRBV7-2 to TRBJ2-1; D not resolved. Germline CDR1 reads SGHTA; CDR2 reads FQGNSA. There are 17 residues in the CDR3. V was cut by 7 bases and J by 6 bases, with 25 bases left in between.

This chain uses TRBV20-1 with TRBJ1-2; D is unresolved. This CDR3 is 17 amino acids long. The germline CDR1 and CDR2 sequences are DFQATT and SNEGSKA (reference sequence). V dropped 0 bases and J dropped 3 bases, with 20 bases sitting between them. Here the CDR3 DNA reads TGCAGTGCTAGAGACCCGACTCTCCTCTGGGGATACTATGGCTACACCTTC. Translating gives CSARDPTLLWGYYGYTF.

In its sample, this clonotype was seen a few times. The rearrangement links TRBV15 to TRBJ2-4, with TRBD1 as a possible D gene (6 bases). Germline-derived CDR1 and CDR2 are LNHNV and YYDKDF (reference sequence). The V end lost 1 base, the J end lost 0 bases, and 13 bases lay between the germline ends. This CDR3 comprises 17 residues. CDR3 residues: CATSRGTALLAKNIQYF. The CDR3 DNA reads as TGTGCCACCAGCAGAGGGACAGCACTTTTAGCCAAAAACATTCAGTACTTC. Using reference TRBV15 and TRBJ2-4 for the parts outside the CDR3, the full variable domain is DAMVIQNPRYQVTQFGKPVTLSCSQTLNHNVMYWYQQKSSQAPKLLFHYYDKDFNNEADTPDNFQSRRPNTSFCFLDIRSPGLGDTAMYLCATSRGTALLAKNIQYFGAGTRLSVL.

This clonotype appeared many times. This chain uses TRBV29-1 with TRBJ2-7; 8 bases agree with TRBD1. Trimming at V came to 7 bases and at J to 0 bases, leaving 8 bases not matched to a gene. The CDR3 contains 14 residues. Germline V gives CDR1 SQVTM, CDR2 ANQGSEA. Written as DNA, the CDR3 is TGCAGCGCAACCGGGACAGGTGTCTCCTACGAGCAGTACTTC. This translates into CSATGTGVSYEQYF.